This T cell receptor beta chain was identified in a study of T-cell reconstitution after alpha-beta-depleted transplantation in children. Findings of the study overall: By about two months after transplant, alpha-beta T cells reportedly arose from several hundred graft clones that had expanded. Newly made T cells mostly supplied T-cell counts and diversity one year after transplant.

This clonotype was detected only a few times. Its antigen is unknown. The authors prepared the TCRbeta library with unique molecular identifiers. TCRdb reanalysed the PCR reads using MiXCR and keeps one entry per CDR3 protein. Among about 870,000 distinct CDR3 sequences listed, roughly 15% were seen once. The starting material was PBMCs, mostly from graft donor cells, obtained 360 days after TCRalphabeta/CD19-depleted stem cell transplant. This clonotype was sampled from a male patient under 18 who had a stem cell transplant for acute lymphoblastic leukemia, so the T cells may come from the graft donor.

DNA of the CDR3: TGTGCCAGCTCCCCAAACAGGGGCATGAACACTGAAGCTTTCTTT. This gives the protein CASSPNRGMNTEAFF. This sequence joins TRBV18 and TRBJ1-1; 7 bases match TRBD1. Trimming at V came to 6 bases and at J to 0 bases, leaving 7 bases not matched to a gene. Germline CDR1 and CDR2: KGHSH and LQKENI. There are 15 residues in the CDR3.